Presented here are 25 T cell receptor beta chains from one specimen sequenced in a study of T-cell reconstitution after alpha-beta-depleted transplantation in children. Unique molecular identifiers featured in how the TCRbeta library was prepared. TCRdb called the PCR reads again in MiXCR, with one record for every CDR3 protein. Among 440,000 or so distinct CDR3 sequences listed, 43% were seen once. Sequencing used PBMCs, obtained before TCRalphabeta/CD19-depleted stem cell transplant. These receptors all stem from a girl aged 2-15 years with aplastic anemia, due to receive a stem cell transplant.

V usage is TRBV5-6 and J usage is TRBJ2-7, with 10 bases that match TRBD1. V trimming: 6 bases; J trimming: 6 bases; junction bases outside the gene matches: 9. CDR3 length: 14 residues. The germline V gene has CDR1 SGHDT and CDR2 YYEEEE. For the CDR3, the DNA is TGTGCCAGCACAGGACAGGGGGAGATACGCGAGCAGTACTTC. The encoded protein is CASTGQGEIREQYF.

The V and J genes are TRBV20-1 and TRBJ2-3; D tentatively reads TRBD1 or TRBD2 (5 bases each). Trimming stripped 6 bases from V and 9 bases from J, with 16 bases between. Germline V gene data show CDR1 as DFQATT and CDR2 as SNEGSKA (reference sequence). The CDR3 length is 12 residues. CDR3 in DNA: TGCAGTGCCCCTAGAGGGACCTTAACGCAGTATTTT. It encodes CSAPRGTLTQYF.

The gene calls are TRBV11-2 and TRBJ2-1; 7 bases map to TRBD1. The assigned J gene may be wrong: the sequence end matches TRBJ2-7 better. The CDR3 totals 16 residues. Per germline, CDR1 SGHAT and CDR2 FQNNGV. CDR3 in amino acids: CASSPTRQGPYNEQYF. The CDR3 region has the DNA TGTGCCAGCAGCCCAACTCGACAGGGACCCTACAATGAGCAGTACTTC.

The chain is built from TRBV7-2 and TRBJ2-1; 7 bases are a match to TRBD1. This CDR3 is 17 amino acids long. The germline V gene has CDR1 SGHTA and CDR2 FQGNSA. V shed 3 bases, J shed 5 bases, and the junction held 13 bases outside the gene matches. As DNA, the CDR3 is TGTGCCAGCAGCTTCCCAGTAGGGACAGCCGTTGACAATGAGCAGTTCTTC. Its protein is CASSFPVGTAVDNEQFF.

There are a few counts of this clonotype. V gene TRBV10-3 combines with J gene TRBJ1-1; possible D gene TRBD1, 6 bases. The CDR3 length is 11 residues. V was pared by 4 bases and J by 6 bases, with 6 bases between. Germline values: CDR1 ENHRY, CDR2 SYGVKD. CDR3 DNA: TGTGCCATCAGTGGGGGGCCTGAAGCTTTCTTT. Translated: CAISGGPEAFF.

In its sample, this clonotype was seen a few times. The chain carries TRBV7-8 and TRBJ2-1; tentatively, D is TRBD2 (6 bases). V was trimmed by 2 bases and J by 9 bases, leaving 14 bases between them. The CDR3 is 14 amino acids. The germline V gene encodes CDR1 SGHVS and CDR2 FQNEAQ. CDR3: CASSLLAGSSEQFF. In nucleotides, the CDR3 is TGTGCCAGCAGCTTATTGGCCGGGAGTAGTGAGCAGTTCTTC. Drawing the rest from reference TRBV7-8 and TRBJ2-1, the complete variable domain is GAGVSQSPRYKVAKRGQDVALRCDPISGHVSLFWYQQALGQGPEFLTYFQNEAQLDKSGLPSDRFFAERPEGSVSTLKIQRTQQEDSAVYLCASSLLAGSSEQFFGPGTRLTVL.

This chain links TRBV28 with TRBJ2-1; 10 bases align to TRBD1. V lost 5 bases, J lost 8 bases, and 9 bases stayed unmatched. The CDR3 loop spans 15 amino acids. The V gene's germline CDR1 is MDHEN and CDR2 SYDVKM. The CDR3 here is CASSPGTGVLHEQFF. The CDR3 nucleotides read TGTGCCAGCAGTCCCGGGACAGGGGTTTTGCATGAGCAGTTCTTC. Full variable domain (outside the CDR3, taken from reference TRBV28 and TRBJ2-1): DVKVTQSSRYLVKRTGEKVFLECVQDMDHENMFWYRQDPGLGLRLIYFSYDVKMKEKGDIPEGYSVSREKKERFSLILESASTNQTSMYLCASSPGTGVLHEQFFGPGTRLTVL.

There are many counts of this clonotype. V and J are TRBV12-3 or TRBV12-4 and TRBJ2-7, with D perhaps given as TRBD1 or TRBD2 (5 bases each). V dropped 6 bases and J dropped 5 bases, with 11 bases sitting between them. The CDR3 has 12 amino acids. CDR3 DNA: TGTGCCAGCAGCCCGGGGCAGGACGAGCAGTACTTC. This sequence encodes CASSPGQDEQYF.

This clonotype was counted ten times or more. V and J are TRBV5-1 and TRBJ2-1; no firm D call. Germline values: CDR1 SGHRS, CDR2 YFSETQ. The CDR3 sequence is 12 residues long. V gave up 0 bases and J gave up 6 bases, with 4 bases separating them. The CDR3 sequence is CASSLDFNEQFF. CDR3 coding DNA: TGCGCCAGCAGCTTGGACTTCAATGAGCAGTTCTTC.

The chain has TRBV27 and TRBJ2-3, with D unclear. Germline V CDR1 and CDR2: MNHEY, SMNVEV (reference sequence). Trimming pared 0 bases from V and 1 base from J, leaving 17 bases between. CDR3 size: 18 residues. This CDR3 reads CASSLSAVLTPGTDTQYF. The CDR3 DNA reads as TGTGCCAGCAGTTTATCCGCGGTCCTTACCCCGGGCACAGATACGCAGTATTTT.

This clonotype came up a few times. The V and J genes are TRBV6-4 and TRBJ2-3, with 8 nucleotides matching TRBD2. Germline CDR1 is MRHNA and CDR2 is SNTAGT. The CDR3 loop spans 14 amino acids. V trimming: 3 bases; J trimming: 6 bases; junction bases outside the gene matches: 5. CDR3 sequence reads: CASSERGGLDTQYF. The CDR3 DNA is TGTGCCAGCAGTGAACGGGGGGGCCTCGATACGCAGTATTTT.

This chain uses TRBV20-1 with TRBJ2-3; TRBD2 matches at 8 bases. The V gene end was trimmed by 0 bases and the J gene end by 2 bases; junction bases not matched to a gene: 4. The CDR3 is 15 amino acids. CDR1 DFQATT and CDR2 SNEGSKA come from the germline V gene (reference sequence). The CDR3 nucleotides are TGCAGTGCTAGAGAGGAGCGGGGGTTCACAGATACGCAGTATTTT. This codes for CSAREERGFTDTQYF.

This clonotype was recorded a few times. The V and J genes are TRBV5-5 and TRBJ2-5, with 10 bases fitting TRBD2. CDR3 length: 16 residues. Trimming removed 3 bases from V and 6 bases from J; junction bases left unmatched: 11. Germline V gene lookup returns CDR1 SGHKS and CDR2 YYEKEE (reference sequence). The CDR3 region has the DNA TGTGCCAGCAGCTCACGGACTAGCGGCATGATGCAGACCCAGTACTTC. Its protein product is CASSSRTSGMMQTQYF.

V usage is TRBV18 and J usage is TRBJ1-1; D ambiguous. The CDR3 contains 15 residues. Per germline, CDR1 KGHSH and CDR2 LQKENI. Trimming cost V 1 base and J 1 base, with 10 bases left between them. The CDR3 reads CASSPRLSENTEAFF. The CDR3 nucleotides read TGTGCCAGCTCACCACGGCTTTCAGAGAACACTGAAGCTTTCTTT.

Many counts were recorded for this clonotype. The V gene is TRBV7-9, the J gene TRBJ2-1; D may be TRBD1 (5 bases). This CDR3 region has 13 residues. Trimming removed 1 base from V and 5 bases from J, with 6 bases in between. CDR1 SEHNR and CDR2 FQNEAQ come from the germline V gene (reference sequence). The CDR3 sequence is CASSLGRDNEQFF. CDR3 nucleotide sequence: TGTGCCAGCAGCTTAGGCAGGGACAATGAGCAGTTCTTC.

This clonotype was recorded a few times. The chain is built from TRBV27 and TRBJ2-7, with D hard to call. The CDR3 spans 14 residues. Germline V gene lookup returns CDR1 MNHEY and CDR2 SMNVEV (reference sequence). With 4 bases removed from V and 5 bases from J, the gap between germline ends came to 15 bases. The CDR3, as DNA: TGTGCCAGCAGTTCGATAGGTAGCACCCACGAGCAGTACTTC. Translated: CASSSIGSTHEQYF.

V gene TRBV28 combines with J gene TRBJ2-3, with TRBD2 matching 9 bases. The CDR3 is made up of 15 amino acids. Germline CDR1 reads MDHEN; CDR2 reads SYDVKM. V lost 3 bases and J lost 2; bases outside the gene matches: 3. This CDR3 reads CASSLGTSPTDTQYF. The CDR3 region has the DNA TGTGCCAGCAGTTTGGGGACTAGCCCCACAGATACGCAGTATTTT.

In this sample, this clonotype turned up many times. The V gene is TRBV20-1, the J gene TRBJ1-2; TRBD1 aligns across 7 bases. Germline V lookup: CDR1 DFQATT, CDR2 SNEGSKA (reference sequence). The CDR3 is 14 residues long. Trimming took 3 bases from V and 3 from J; bases not matched to a gene: 7. CDR3 loop: CSASEGAGDYGYTF. The CDR3 nucleotides are TGCAGTGCTAGCGAGGGGGCGGGTGACTATGGCTACACCTTC.

This clonotype was observed a handful of times. The rearrangement joins TRBV6-5 to TRBJ2-7, with 8 bases fitting TRBD2. The CDR3 totals 14 residues. V was clipped by 0 bases and J by 3 bases; unmatched bases: 1. Germline V gene lookup returns CDR1 MNHEY and CDR2 SVGAGI. CDR3 region: CASSYSSGDYEQYF. CDR3 DNA: TGTGCCAGCAGTTACTCTAGCGGGGACTACGAGCAGTACTTC.

The genes are TRBV20-1 and TRBJ2-7, with D unclear. V was clipped by 3 bases and J by 7 bases, with 10 bases between them. The CDR3 runs 11 residues. Germline lookup yields CDR1 DFQATT and CDR2 SNEGSKA (reference sequence). The CDR3 DNA is TGCAGTGCTAGCCCCCTCGGGGAGCAGTACTTC. Encoded protein: CSASPLGEQYF.

The chain couples TRBV9 to TRBJ2-1, with TRBD2 matching over 9 bases. Germline CDR1 SGDLS, CDR2 YYNGEE. The J segment lost 6 bases and the V segment lost 4 bases, leaving 11 bases of the junction unmatched. The length of the CDR3 is 16 residues. CDR3 sequence: CASSSAGQRGANEQFF. CDR3 coding DNA: TGTGCCAGCAGCTCCGCTGGGCAGCGGGGGGCCAATGAGCAGTTCTTC.

This sequence joins TRBV20-1 and TRBJ2-7; the D is unclear. V lost 0 bases to trimming and J lost 5 bases, with 14 bases between them. The CDR3 has 14 residues. The germline V gene encodes CDR1 DFQATT and CDR2 SNEGSKA (reference sequence). CDR3: CSARDRKVYHEQYF. The CDR3 DNA follows: TGCAGTGCTAGAGATCGAAAGGTATATCACGAGCAGTACTTC.

A single count supports this clonotype. A much bigger clone sits one base away, suggesting this may be a read error. The chain is built from TRBV28 and TRBJ2-2; 8 nucleotides line up with TRBD1. Germline CDR1 is MDHEN and CDR2 is SYDVKM. The CDR3 length is 14 residues. CDR3 region: CASSNYPGGRELLF. CDR3 sequence (DNA): TGTGCCAGCAGTAACTATCCAGGGGGCCGGGAGCTGCTTTTT.

This clonotype was picked up many times. The chain uses TRBV4-1 and TRBJ2-1; D unclear. V gave up 5 bases and J gave up 0 bases, with 11 bases separating them. The length of the CDR3 is 15 residues. The germline gives CDR1 MGHRA, CDR2 YSYEKL. The CDR3 DNA follows: TGCGCCAGCAGCTACCAGGCGGACTCCTACAATGAGCAGTTCTTC. Translated, it gives CASSYQADSYNEQFF.

This clonotype was observed a few times. This chain links TRBV11-2 with TRBJ2-3; D tentatively reads TRBD1 or TRBD2 (6 bases each). V lost 5 bases and J lost 4, with 19 bases in between. The CDR3 runs 16 residues. Germline V CDR1 and CDR2: SGHAT, FQNNGV. The CDR3 DNA follows: TGTGCCAGCAGCCATCGGGGGCCACATGGGGCAGATACGCAGTATTTT. It encodes CASSHRGPHGADTQYF.